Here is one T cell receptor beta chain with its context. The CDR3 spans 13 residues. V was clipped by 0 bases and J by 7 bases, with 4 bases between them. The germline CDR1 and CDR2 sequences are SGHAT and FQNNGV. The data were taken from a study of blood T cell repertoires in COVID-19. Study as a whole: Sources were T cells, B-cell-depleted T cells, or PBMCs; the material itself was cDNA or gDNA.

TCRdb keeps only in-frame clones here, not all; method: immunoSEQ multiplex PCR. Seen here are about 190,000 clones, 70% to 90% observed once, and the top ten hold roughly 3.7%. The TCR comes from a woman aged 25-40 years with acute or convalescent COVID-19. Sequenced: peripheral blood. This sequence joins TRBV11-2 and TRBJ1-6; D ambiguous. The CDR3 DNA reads TGTGCCAGCAGCTTAGAACAAAATTCACCCCTCCACTTT. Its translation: CASSLEQNSPLHF. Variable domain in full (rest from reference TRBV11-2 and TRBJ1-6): EAGVAQSPRYKIIEKRQSVAFWCNPISGHATLYWYQQILGQGPKLLIQFQNNGVVDDSQLPKDRFSAERLKGVDSTLKIQPAKLEDSAVYLCASSLEQNSPLHFGNGTRLTVT.